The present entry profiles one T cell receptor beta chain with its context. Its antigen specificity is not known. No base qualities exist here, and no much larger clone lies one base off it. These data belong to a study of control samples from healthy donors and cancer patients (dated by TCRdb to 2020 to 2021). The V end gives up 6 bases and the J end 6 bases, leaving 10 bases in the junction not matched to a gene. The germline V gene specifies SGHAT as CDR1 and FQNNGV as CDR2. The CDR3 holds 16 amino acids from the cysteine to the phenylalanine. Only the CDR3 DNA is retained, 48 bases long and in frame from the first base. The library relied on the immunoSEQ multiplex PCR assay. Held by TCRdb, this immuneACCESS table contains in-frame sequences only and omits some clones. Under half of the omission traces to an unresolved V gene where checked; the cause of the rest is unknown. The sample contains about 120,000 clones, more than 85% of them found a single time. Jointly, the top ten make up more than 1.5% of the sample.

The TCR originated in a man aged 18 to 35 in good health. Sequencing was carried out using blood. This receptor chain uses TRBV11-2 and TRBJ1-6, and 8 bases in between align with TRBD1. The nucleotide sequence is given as TGTGCCAGCAGAATACGACAGGGGATTGGTAATTCACCCCTCCACTTT. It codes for CASRIRQGIGNSPLHF.